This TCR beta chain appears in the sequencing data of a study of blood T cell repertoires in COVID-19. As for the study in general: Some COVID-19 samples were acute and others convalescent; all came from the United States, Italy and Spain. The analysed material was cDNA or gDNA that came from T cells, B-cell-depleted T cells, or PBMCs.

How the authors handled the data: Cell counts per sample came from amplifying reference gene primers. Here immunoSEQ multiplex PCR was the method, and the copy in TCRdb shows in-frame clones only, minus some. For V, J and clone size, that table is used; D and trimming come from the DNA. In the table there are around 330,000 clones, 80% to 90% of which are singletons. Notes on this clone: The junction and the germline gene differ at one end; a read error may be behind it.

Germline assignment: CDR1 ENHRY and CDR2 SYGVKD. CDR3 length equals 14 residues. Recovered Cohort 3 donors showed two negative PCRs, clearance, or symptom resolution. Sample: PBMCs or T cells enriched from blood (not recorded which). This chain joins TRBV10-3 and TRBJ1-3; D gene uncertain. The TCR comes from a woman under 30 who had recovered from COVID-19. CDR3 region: CATSEGSTRNTIYF. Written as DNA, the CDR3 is TGTGCCACCAGTGAGGGTTCTACCCGAAACACCATATATTTT.